The sequence of this T cell receptor beta chain was determined in a study of cytomegalovirus exposure and HLA in healthy donors. Overall study: An early release of data contained roughly 86 million unique TCRs, which came from HLA-typed donors.

The study ran its PCR with 60 Vbeta and 13 Jbeta primers. Repertoires were generated with immunoSEQ multiplex PCR, while TCRdb's copy carries only in-frame clones and drops some. This repertoire shows about 61,000 clones, roughly 90% found once; its top ten account for about 1.6%. General study results and limits: Available immune exposure information covered CMV serostatus only. As confirmed in vitro, a few CMV-associated chains were specific for CMV antigens. There were reportedly fewer N-insertions in an Asian-associated ancestry cluster than the approximately 670-donor mean, in a later analysis.

A remark on this clone: What it binds is not known.

Germline V lookup: CDR1 SNHLY, CDR2 FYNNEI. The J segment lost 5 bases and the V segment lost 6 bases, leaving 6 bases of the junction unmatched. CDR3 length: 14 amino acids. The sequencing input was PBMCs. The V gene is TRBV2, the J gene TRBJ2-3, with 9 bases aligning to TRBD1. The source of this sequence is a man aged 25-40 years in good health and CMV-seropositive. CDR3 amino acids: CASRRPGQGDTQYF. The CDR3 nucleotides read TGTGCCAGCAGACGCCCGGGACAGGGAGATACGCAGTATTTT.